This T cell receptor beta chain originates from a study of identifying expanded T cells in peripheral blood. The CDR3 covers 17 residues. The germline V gene has CDR1 SGHDT and CDR2 YYEEEE. V lost 2 bases to trimming and J lost 0 bases; unmatched junction nucleotides: 9. On this clone: Its antigen is currently unknown.

During the collection period, no donor immune events like infections were recorded. Findings and limits, study-wide: Variance in clone template counts between approximately 2-week samples significantly increased with total template count across all healthy donors. Over about two and four weeks, about 15 and 19 clones changed, versus approximately 1.1 between replicates.

Sequenced by immunoSEQ multiplex PCR; TCRdb stores in-frame clones only, minus some. The sample includes more than 85,000 clones, around 88% of them seen just once. Source material: blood. This sequence was found in a person aged 18 to 75 in good health. The V and J genes are TRBV5-6 and TRBJ2-7; 9 bases are a match to TRBD2. The DNA of the CDR3 is TGTGCCAGCAGCTTAGTTCAAGCGGGGGGCGTCTCCTACGAGCAGTACTTC. Its translation is CASSLVQAGGVSYEQYF.